This T cell receptor beta chain derives from a study of STAT3 mutations in large granular lymphocyte leukemia. Comment on this clone: Its cognate antigen is unknown.

V lost 7 bases and J lost 10, with 23 bases in between. CDR1 KGHSH and CDR2 LQKENI come from the germline V gene. The CDR3 runs to 15 residues. Assay used: immunoSEQ multiplex PCR; TCRdb lists only in-frame clones, some missing. The table lists under 15,000 clones, roughly 80% of them singletons. General study results and limits: Every T-cell large granular lymphocyte leukemia patient had at least one immunodominant TCR beta clonotype. Suggested: STAT3 mutation was not the ancestral event for these clonal expansions.

The V gene is TRBV18, the J gene TRBJ2-1, with D perhaps being TRBD1 or TRBD2 (6 bases each). This clonotype was sampled from a man between 60 and 75 years old with T-cell large granular lymphocyte leukemia. Some clones in this sample may be carry-over from other donors' samples. The specimen was peripheral blood mononuclear cells. CDR3 DNA sequence: TGTGCCAGCTACTCCGCCGTGGGGGGCGGGTCAGAGCAGTTCTTC. Protein: CASYSAVGGGSEQFF.